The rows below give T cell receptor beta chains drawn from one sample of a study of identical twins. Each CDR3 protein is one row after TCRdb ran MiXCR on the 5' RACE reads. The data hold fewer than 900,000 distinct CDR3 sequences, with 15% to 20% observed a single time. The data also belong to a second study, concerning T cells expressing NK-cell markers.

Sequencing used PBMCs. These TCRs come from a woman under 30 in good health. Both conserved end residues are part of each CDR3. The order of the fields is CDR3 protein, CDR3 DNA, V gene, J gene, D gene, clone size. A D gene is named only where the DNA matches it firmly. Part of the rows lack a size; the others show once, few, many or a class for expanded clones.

CDR3 protein: CATSGTSPKNEQFF
CDR3 DNA: TGCGCCACTTCCGGGACTAGCCCGAAGAATGAGCAGTTCTTC
V gene: TRBV10-2
J gene: TRBJ2-1
D gene: TRBD2
clone size: few

CDR3 protein: CASIPSGGINEQFF
CDR3 DNA: TGTGCCAGCATCCCTAGCGGGGGGATCAATGAGCAGTTCTTC
V gene: TRBV27
J gene: TRBJ2-1
D gene: TRBD2
clone size: few

CDR3 protein: CSSGGGSGLEAFF
CDR3 DNA: TGCAGCTCCGGCGGGGGATCGGGATTGGAAGCTTTCTTT
V gene: TRBV20-1
J gene: TRBJ1-1
D gene: NA
clone size: NA

CDR3 protein: CASSYLPIARTDTQYF
CDR3 DNA: TGTGCCAGCAGTTACCTCCCCATAGCCCGCACAGATACGCAGTATTTT
V gene: TRBV6-2/TRBV6-3
J gene: TRBJ2-3
D gene: NA
clone size: NA

CDR3 protein: CSARVGGGDTQYF
CDR3 DNA: TGCAGTGCTAGAGTGGGAGGAGGGGATACGCAGTATTTT
V gene: TRBV20-1
J gene: TRBJ2-3
D gene: NA
clone size: few

CDR3 protein: CASSPPGLAGVYNEQFF
CDR3 DNA: TGTGCCAGCTCACCCCCGGGACTAGCGGGAGTATACAATGAGCAGTTCTTC
V gene: TRBV18
J gene: TRBJ2-1
D gene: TRBD2
clone size: few

CDR3 protein: CASSSGQVETQYF
CDR3 DNA: TGTGCCAGCAGCTCGGGACAGGTGGAGACCCAGTACTTC
V gene: TRBV5-4
J gene: TRBJ2-5
D gene: TRBD1
clone size: NA

CDR3 protein: CATGLMNTEAFF
CDR3 DNA: TGTGCCACGGGGTTAATGAACACTGAAGCTTTCTTT
V gene: TRBV11-2
J gene: TRBJ1-1
D gene: NA
clone size: NA

CDR3 protein: CAISDFELGELFF
CDR3 DNA: TGTGCCATCAGTGATTTTGAGCTCGGGGAGCTGTTTTTT
V gene: TRBV10-3
J gene: TRBJ2-2
D gene: NA
clone size: NA

CDR3 protein: CSAAGLLHYEQFF
CDR3 DNA: TGCAGTGCTGCAGGACTACTTCACTATGAGCAGTTCTTC
V gene: TRBV20-1
J gene: TRBJ2-1
D gene: NA
clone size: few

CDR3 protein: CSASLGVNTGELFF
CDR3 DNA: TGCAGTGCTAGCTTGGGAGTTAACACCGGGGAGCTGTTTTTT
V gene: TRBV20-1
J gene: TRBJ2-2
D gene: NA
clone size: NA

CDR3 protein: CASSSYSRGPYNEQFF
CDR3 DNA: TGTGCCAGCAGCTCCTATAGCAGGGGGCCATACAATGAGCAGTTCTTC
V gene: TRBV5-4
J gene: TRBJ2-1
D gene: TRBD1
clone size: NA